The 9 T cell receptor beta chains below come from one sample, sequenced in a study of regulatory T cells in long-lasting Graves disease. Building of the TCR beta libraries involved iRepertoire HTBI primers and Arm-PCR of CDR3 regions. TCRdb re-called the multiplex PCR reads with MiXCR, one entry per CDR3 protein. The sample has roughly 420,000 distinct CDR3 sequences, around 15% seen once. Time point of the sample: newly diagnosed GD, antithyroid drugs for less than 3 months. From PBMCs, RNA was extracted and then used to make the TCR library. This material consisted of peripheral blood mononuclear cells (PBMCs), taken at new diagnosis, from a patient treated with antithyroid drugs. Receptors were obtained from a female donor with Graves disease.

The V and J genes are TRBV19 and TRBJ2-7; 9 nucleotides line up with TRBD1. CDR3 length: 16 amino acids. Germline CDR1 LNHDA, CDR2 SQIVND (reference sequence). The junction had 8 bases not matched to a gene; V was cut back by 1 base and J by 4 bases. The DNA of the CDR3 is TGTGCCAGTAGTATAGCCTCCGGGACAGGGACTTACGAGCAGTACTTC. Translation: CASSIASGTGTYEQYF.

Concerning this clonotype itself: This may come from a read error, since a much larger clone is one base off. The J gene is TRBJ1-1, the V gene TRBV2, with 10 bases matching TRBD1. Germline V lookup: CDR1 SNHLY, CDR2 FYNNEI. The CDR3 consists of 13 residues. V gave up 11 bases and J gave up 5 bases; unmatched junction bases: 8. CDR3 DNA sequence: TGTGCCGTCCGGGACAGGGGAAATACTGAAGCTTTCTTT. It translates to CAVRDRGNTEAFF. Drawing the rest from reference TRBV2 and TRBJ1-1, the complete variable domain is EPEVTQTPSHQVTQMGQEVILRCVPISNHLYFYWYRQILGQKVEFLVSFYNNEISEKSEIFDDQFSVERPDGSNFTLKIRSTKLEDSAMYFCAVRDRGNTEAFFGQGTRLTVV.

This clonotype has just one count. V is TRBV12-3 or TRBV12-4 and J is TRBJ1-1, with TRBD1 matching 7 bases. The junction had 8 bases not matched to a gene; V was cut back by 5 bases and J by 5 bases. This CDR3 comprises 14 residues. The chain's CDR3 is CASSPQGGWTEAFF. The CDR3 DNA reads TGTGCCAGCAGTCCCCAGGGGGGGTGGACTGAAGCTTTCTTT.

This clonotype was seen many times. The rearrangement uses TRBV10-3 and TRBJ1-2; TRBD1 agrees at 7 bases. Germline-derived CDR1 and CDR2 are ENHRY and SYGVKD. With V trimmed by 6 bases and J by 0 bases, 4 bases remained unmatched. The CDR3 contains 14 residues. The CDR3 DNA sequence: TGTGCCATCAGGATCGGGACAGCTAACTATGGCTACACCTTC. As protein: CAIRIGTANYGYTF.

The sample holds many counts of this clonotype. The genes are TRBV20-1 and TRBJ2-3; 10 bases fit TRBD2. The CDR3 spans 16 residues. Germline CDR1 reads DFQATT; CDR2 reads SNEGSKA (reference sequence). J lost 5 bases, V lost 1 base, and 9 bases had no gene match. In DNA form, the CDR3 reads TGCAGTGCTAGAGGCCTCCTAGCGGGAGTATTAGATACGCAGTATTTT. This sequence encodes CSARGLLAGVLDTQYF.

The chain has TRBV24-1 and TRBJ1-2; D not certain. Germline lookup yields CDR1 KGHDR and CDR2 SFDVKD. CDR3 size: 13 residues. V shed 3 bases and J shed 8 bases, with 12 bases lying between them. The CDR3 DNA reads as TGTGCCACCAGTGATCCCTCCGAGGGCGGCTACACCTTC. Its protein product is CATSDPSEGGYTF.

This clonotype was counted at least ten times. The chain recombines TRBV29-1 with TRBJ2-5; possible D gene TRBD2, 6 bases. Deletions cut 7 bases from V and 3 bases from J, with 18 bases between. CDR3 size: 14 residues. Germline V lookup: CDR1 SQVTM, CDR2 ANQGSEA. CDR3 in DNA: TGCAGCGCTGATAGCAGTAGCGGAAAAGAGACCCAGTACTTC. Translating gives CSADSSSGKETQYF.

This clonotype showed up just a few times. The chain employs TRBV5-6 and TRBJ1-2, with unresolved D. The germline CDR1 and CDR2 sequences are SGHDT and YYEEEE. This CDR3 has 14 amino acids. The V end was cut by 4 bases, the J end by 5 bases, with 15 bases between. CDR3 protein: CASSPPGRPYGYTF. CDR3 bases: TGTGCCAGCAGCCCCCCGGGGAGGCCGTATGGCTACACCTTC. The entire variable domain, with the rest obtained from reference TRBV5-6 and TRBJ1-2, is as follows: DAGVTQSPTHLIKTRGQQVTLRCSPKSGHDTVSWYQQALGQGPQFIFQYYEEEERQRGNFPDRFSGHQFPNYSSELNVNALLLGDSALYLCASSPPGRPYGYTFGSGTRLTVV.

The chain employs TRBV7-9 and TRBJ2-7; either TRBD1 or TRBD2 may supply D (6 bases each). The CDR3 is 12 amino acids. Trimming removed 5 bases from V and 6 bases from J, with 11 bases in between. CDR1 SEHNR and CDR2 FQNEAQ come from the germline V gene (reference sequence). The CDR3 bases are TGTGCCAGCAGCCCCGGGGGCCTCGAGCAGTACTTC. It is translated as CASSPGGLEQYF. Variable domain in full (rest from reference TRBV7-9 and TRBJ2-7): DTGVSQNPRHKITKRGQNVTFRCDPISEHNRLYWYRQTLGQGPEFLTYFQNEAQLEKSRLLSDRFSAERPKGSFSTLEIQRTEQGDSAMYLCASSPGGLEQYFGPGTRLTVT.